The 14 T cell receptor beta chains below were found in one sample sequenced in a study of cytomegalovirus exposure and HLA in healthy donors (dated by TCRdb to about 2017). Library generation was performed with the immunoSEQ multiplex PCR assay. The multiplex PCR relied on a mix of 60 forward primers for TCR Vbeta segments and 13 reverse primers for TCR Jbeta segments. What TCRdb holds here is the immuneACCESS table cut down to in-frame rearrangements. Part of the clones is not present; checked against another copy, under half of the missing clones reflect an unresolved V gene, and the others are unexplained. The table for this sample lists some 77,000 clones; nearly 80% of them were counted only once. Together, the top ten hold 20% to 30% of the sample. The sample was PBMCs. The receptors were gathered from a woman aged 45-59 years in good health and CMV-seropositive.

The rearrangement uses TRBV4-1 and TRBJ1-1; no reliable D call. CDR1 MGHRA and CDR2 YSYEKL come from the germline V gene. The ends were cut back, 5 bases at V and 5 bases at J, with 15 bases in the middle. The CDR3 length is 14 residues. CDR3 DNA: TGCGCCAGCAGCTCCCCCACCAGGAGGACTGAAGCTTTCTTT. Its translation: CASSSPTRRTEAFF.

This chain joins TRBV20-1 and TRBJ1-4, with D uncertain. V lost 7 bases, J lost 5 bases, and 8 bases lay in between. The V gene's germline CDR1 is DFQATT and CDR2 SNEGSKA (reference sequence). The CDR3 totals 11 residues. Written as DNA, the CDR3 is TGCAGTGTCAGAGGCAATGAAAAACTGTTTTTT. Its translation is CSVRGNEKLFF.

The rearrangement joins TRBV27 to TRBJ1-1; 7 nucleotides agree with TRBD1. This CDR3 comprises 15 residues. Trimming cost V 5 bases and J 5 bases; bases outside gene matches: 11. The germline V gene encodes CDR1 MNHEY and CDR2 SMNVEV (reference sequence). DNA of the CDR3: TGTGCCAGCAGTGAATCGACAGGGTGGGGGACTGAAGCTTTCTTT. Residues: CASSESTGWGTEAFF.

V gene TRBV19 combines with J gene TRBJ1-6, with TRBD1 matching over 7 bases. Germline values: CDR1 LNHDA, CDR2 SQIVND (reference sequence). V dropped 7 bases and J dropped 6; count of bases not matched to a gene: 12. The CDR3 is 16 residues long. The CDR3 reads CASTDTGDLGNSPLHF. As DNA, the CDR3 is TGTGCCAGTACCGACACAGGGGATCTGGGTAATTCACCCCTCCACTTT.

The V gene is TRBV6-5, the J gene TRBJ2-6, with D possibly TRBD1 on 6 matching bases. The CDR3 loop spans 15 amino acids. Germline V gene sequence: CDR1 MNHEY, CDR2 SVGAGI. The germline V and J ends were trimmed by 6 bases and 0 bases, with 9 bases remaining between them. CDR3 in amino acids: CASSRGGSGANVLTF. Here the CDR3 DNA reads TGTGCCAGCAGCCGAGGGGGCTCTGGGGCCAACGTCCTGACTTTC.

There are a few counts of this clone. J is TRBJ2-1 and V is TRBV2; 10 nucleotides match TRBD2. The V and J ends lost 3 bases and 0 bases, in that order; junction bases with no gene match: 11. Per germline, CDR1 SNHLY and CDR2 FYNNEI. This CDR3 has 19 residues. The CDR3 sequence is CASSDSASGRGGSYNEQFF. For the CDR3, the DNA is TGTGCCAGCAGTGACAGTGCTAGCGGGAGAGGGGGCTCCTACAATGAGCAGTTCTTC. The whole variable domain, remainder taken from reference TRBV2 and TRBJ2-1, is EPEVTQTPSHQVTQMGQEVILRCVPISNHLYFYWYRQILGQKVEFLVSFYNNEISEKSEIFDDQFSVERPDGSNFTLKIRSTKLEDSAMYFCASSDSASGRGGSYNEQFFGPGTRLTVL.

The V call is TRBV14, the J call TRBJ1-5, with a possible D match to TRBD1 (6 bases). With 6 bases removed from V and 8 bases from J, the gap between germline ends came to 17 bases. The CDR3 length is 14 residues. The germline CDR1 and CDR2 sequences are SGHDN and FVKESK. As DNA, the CDR3 is TGTGCCAGCAGACGTACAGGGTCCGGGGAGCCCCAGCATTTT. Amino acids: CASRRTGSGEPQHF. Drawing the rest from reference TRBV14 and TRBJ1-5, the complete variable domain is EAGVTQFPSHSVIEKGQTVTLRCDPISGHDNLYWYRRVMGKEIKFLLHFVKESKQDESGMPNNRFLAERTGGTYSTLKVQPAELEDSGVYFCASRRTGSGEPQHFGDGTRLSIL.

Comments on this clone: The CDR3 ends on some other residue instead of the conserved phenylalanine or tryptophan, so this is likely a read error. The chain is built from TRBV5-1 and TRBJ1-1; D unclear. The germline V gene has CDR1 SGHRS and CDR2 YFSETQ. The ends were cut back, 4 bases at V and 5 bases at J, with 21 bases in the middle. The CDR3 contains 16 residues. The CDR3 bases are TGCGCCAGCAGCCCTCCGCGGACTGGCGGGGAAACTGAAGCTTTCCTT. Encoded protein: CASSPPRTGGETEAFL.

The rearrangement joins TRBV6-1 to TRBJ1-2; unclear D gene. The V gene lost 6 bases and the J gene lost 4 bases, with 12 bases spanning the gap. Germline V gives CDR1 MNHNS, CDR2 SASEGT. The CDR3 runs 13 residues. The CDR3 reads CASRELSSYGYTF. DNA for the CDR3: TGTGCCAGCAGGGAACTTAGCTCCTATGGCTACACCTTC.

Points on this clone: This specimen includes other DNA sequences encoding the same CDR3. The chain has TRBV6-5 and TRBJ1-1, with D possibly TRBD1 on 6 matching bases. V was trimmed by 0 bases and J by 7 bases, leaving 12 bases between them. The CDR3 consists of 14 residues. Germline V gene lookup returns CDR1 MNHEY and CDR2 SVGAGI. CDR3 in DNA: TGTGCCAGCAGTTACTCTCAAGGACAGAGTGAAGCTTTCTTT. This sequence encodes CASSYSQGQSEAFF.

The rearrangement uses TRBV4-1 and TRBJ2-7, with unresolved D. This CDR3 has 15 residues. Between the trimmed V and J ends, which lost 1 base and 5 bases, there was a span of 15 bases. Germline V CDR1 and CDR2: MGHRA, YSYEKL. CDR3 region: CASSQVISPRDEQYF. The CDR3 DNA follows: TGCGCCAGCAGCCAAGTGATCAGCCCTCGGGACGAGCAGTACTTC.

This rearrangement joins TRBV5-1 to TRBJ2-1; 7 bases match TRBD1. V dropped 5 bases and J dropped 8; count of bases not matched to a gene: 7. Looked up from germline, CDR1 is SGHRS and CDR2 is YFSETQ. This CDR3 contains 13 residues. CDR3 region: CASRGGPRDEQFF. In nucleotides, the CDR3 is TGCGCCAGCAGAGGGGGCCCTCGGGATGAGCAGTTCTTC. Combining the CDR3 with reference TRBV5-1 and TRBJ2-1 gives the whole variable domain KAGVTQTPRYLIKTRGQQVTLSCSPISGHRSVSWYQQTPGQGLQFLFEYFSETQRNKGNFPGRFSGRQFSNSRSEMNVSTLELGDSALYLCASRGGPRDEQFFGPGTRLTVL.

V usage is TRBV19 and J usage is TRBJ2-1, with 11 bases matching TRBD2. V trimming: 8 bases; J trimming: 0 bases; junction bases outside the gene matches: 12. The germline V gene encodes CDR1 LNHDA and CDR2 SQIVND (reference sequence). The CDR3 consists of 18 residues. This CDR3 reads CASSGGLAGGRSYNEQFF. In nucleotides, the CDR3 is TGTGCCAGTTCCGGCGGCCTAGCGGGGGGCCGCTCCTACAATGAGCAGTTCTTC. The complete variable domain, with remaining parts taken from reference TRBV19 and TRBJ2-1, reads DGGITQSPKYLFRKEGQNVTLSCEQNLNHDAMYWYRQDPGQGLRLIYYSQIVNDFQKGDIAEGYSVSREKKESFPLTVTSAQKNPTAFYLCASSGGLAGGRSYNEQFFGPGTRLTVL.

This rearrangement joins TRBV27 to TRBJ1-1; D is unresolved. Germline V gene data show CDR1 as MNHEY and CDR2 as SMNVEV (reference sequence). The CDR3 has 16 residues. V lost 2 bases and J lost 4, with 17 bases in between. DNA of the CDR3: TGTGCCAGCAGTTTAGCGGAGCCGGGTTCGGGCACTGAAGCTTTCTTT. Translated, it gives CASSLAEPGSGTEAFF.